A single T cell receptor (beta chain) is shown here with its context. This clone's antigen is unknown. No much larger clone is present one base from it, and per-base qualities are unavailable. The data were obtained in a study of CD8 T cells in ankylosing spondylitis (dated by TCRdb to 2016 to 2017). Study-wide context: To find TCR variants linked to disease, the study profiled T cell receptor beta repertoires in ankylosing spondylitis patients and healthy donors. The full study cohort comprised 20 to 25 ankylosing spondylitis patients and 85 to 120 healthy donors. Peripheral blood was sampled, and synovial fluid was also collected from ankylosing spondylitis patients.

The study at large found these results: The disease-linked clones were reported as significantly enriched in matched synovial fluid samples from ankylosing spondylitis patients. Some TCR beta motif variants had previously been reported in synovial fluid and blood of reactive arthritis patients, which suggested common disease-initiation mechanisms. A CD8+ phenotype was shown by the disease-linked clones, which were found at relatively low frequencies in peripheral blood. Blood from ankylosing spondylitis patients appeared to be characterized by a TCR beta motif made up of seven or eight highly homologous amino acid variants.

From its cysteine to its phenylalanine, the CDR3 spans 12 amino acids. The DNA shown is the 36-base CDR3, in frame from base 1. Via the germline V gene (reference sequence), CDR1 is SEHNR and CDR2 FQNEAQ. V loses 5 bases at its end and J loses 8 bases; junction bases beyond the gene matches: 2. Sequencing took place on an Illumina HiSeq 2500. Quantitative 5'-RACE with molecular barcodes was used to prepare TCR beta libraries. In the source study's methods: Disease-linked TCR variants were identified with a new computational method built on a probabilistic model of VDJ rearrangement. TCRdb reran the public reads through fastp at Q25 and MiXCR, keeping productive beta chains. Entries that share a CDR3 protein sequence are merged under the most common genes and DNA. The V and J calls and clone size come from TCRdb's table, not from the authors' own analysis. The sample table holds roughly 130,000 distinct CDR3 sequences, of which approximately 9.7% were seen once. Approximately 3.3% of the sample is taken by the ten largest.

Sequenced: blood, either unsorted or a sorted T cell fraction (not recorded which). The TCR originated in a male donor with ankylosing spondylitis or in good health (not recorded which). The chain is made from TRBV7-9 and TRBJ2-1, with 8 bases aligning to TRBD1. The bases read TGTGCCAGCAGCCCACAGGGGGATGAGCAGTTCTTC. Protein translation: CASSPQGDEQFF.